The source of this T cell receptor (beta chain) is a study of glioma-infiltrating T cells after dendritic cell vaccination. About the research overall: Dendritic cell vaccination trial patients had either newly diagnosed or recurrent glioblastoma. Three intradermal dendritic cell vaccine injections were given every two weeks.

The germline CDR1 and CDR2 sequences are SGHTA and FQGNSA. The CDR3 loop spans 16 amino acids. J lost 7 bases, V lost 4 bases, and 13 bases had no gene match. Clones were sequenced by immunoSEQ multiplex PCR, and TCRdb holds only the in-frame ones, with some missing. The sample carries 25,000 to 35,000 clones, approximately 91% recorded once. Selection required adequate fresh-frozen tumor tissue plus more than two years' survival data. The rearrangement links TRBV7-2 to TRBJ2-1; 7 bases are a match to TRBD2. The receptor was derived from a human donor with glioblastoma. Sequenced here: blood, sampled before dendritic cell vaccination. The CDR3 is CASSSAIRTRGNEQFF. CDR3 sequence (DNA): TGTGCCAGCAGCTCCGCCATCAGGACTAGAGGTAATGAGCAGTTCTTC.